The 6 T cell receptor beta chains reported below all come from one sample, sequenced in a study of T cell responses to AZD1222 COVID-19 vaccine. Generated by immunoSEQ multiplex PCR, the TCRdb table keeps only in-frame clones and is missing some. The table includes 140,000 to 150,000 clones, about 93% detected once. The source material was peripheral blood, sampled on day 0 of AZD1222 vaccination. The receptor set was obtained from an adult in good health.

The genes are TRBV7-9 and TRBJ2-2; D is ambiguous. This CDR3 is 15 amino acids long. The germline CDR1 and CDR2 sequences are SEHNR and FQNEAQ (reference sequence). Trimming cost V 11 bases and J 0 bases, with 16 bases left between them. CDR3 sequence (DNA): TGTGCCGGGGTTTATGGGAACTCGAACACCGGGGAGCTGTTTTTT. It is translated as CAGVYGNSNTGELFF.

In regard to this clone: Additional DNA sequences in this sample encode the identical CDR3. The rearrangement joins TRBV7-2 to TRBJ1-6; no clear D. Trimming pared 1 base from V and 7 bases from J, leaving 11 bases between. The CDR3 spans 15 residues. Germline CDR1 reads SGHTA; CDR2 reads FQGNSA. DNA of the CDR3: TGTGCCAGCAGCTTAGTGGGCCCACCAAATTCACCCCTCCACTTT. Translation: CASSLVGPPNSPLHF.

This clone was seen a single time. V and J are TRBV7-9 and TRBJ2-5; unclear D gene. V dropped 3 bases and J dropped 5 bases, with 7 bases sitting between them. The CDR3 is 12 amino acids. Germline assignment: CDR1 SEHNR and CDR2 FQNEAQ (reference sequence). CDR3 in DNA: TGTGCCAGCAGCTTGGGCTCCGAGACCCAGTACTTC. Residues: CASSLGSETQYF.

The V call is TRBV20-1, the J call TRBJ2-1; D not certain. The CDR3 runs 17 residues. Germline V CDR1 and CDR2: DFQATT, SNEGSKA (reference sequence). Trimming left V 3 bases short and J 4 bases short, with 22 bases between. The CDR3 reads CSASKIVRQLQYNEQFF. CDR3 coding DNA: TGCAGTGCTAGTAAAATAGTCCGCCAACTCCAATACAATGAGCAGTTCTTC.

This clone was recorded only once. The rearrangement links TRBV11-2 to TRBJ1-5; D is possibly TRBD1 (6 bases). V was trimmed by 1 base and J by 0 bases, leaving 7 bases between them. From germline, CDR1 is SGHAT and CDR2 FQNNGV. The CDR3 is 15 residues long. CDR3 nucleotides: TGTGCCAGCAGCTTAGGACAGGCTAGCAATCAGCCCCAGCATTTT. Residues: CASSLGQASNQPQHF.

V usage is TRBV6-5 and J usage is TRBJ1-1; D call uncertain. Germline CDR1 reads MNHEY; CDR2 reads SVGAGI. CDR3 size: 13 residues. Trimming removed 7 bases at V and 0 bases at J, with 9 bases between. The CDR3 loop reads CASKLIMNTEAFF. CDR3 nucleotide sequence: TGTGCCAGCAAACTTATAATGAACACTGAAGCTTTCTTT.